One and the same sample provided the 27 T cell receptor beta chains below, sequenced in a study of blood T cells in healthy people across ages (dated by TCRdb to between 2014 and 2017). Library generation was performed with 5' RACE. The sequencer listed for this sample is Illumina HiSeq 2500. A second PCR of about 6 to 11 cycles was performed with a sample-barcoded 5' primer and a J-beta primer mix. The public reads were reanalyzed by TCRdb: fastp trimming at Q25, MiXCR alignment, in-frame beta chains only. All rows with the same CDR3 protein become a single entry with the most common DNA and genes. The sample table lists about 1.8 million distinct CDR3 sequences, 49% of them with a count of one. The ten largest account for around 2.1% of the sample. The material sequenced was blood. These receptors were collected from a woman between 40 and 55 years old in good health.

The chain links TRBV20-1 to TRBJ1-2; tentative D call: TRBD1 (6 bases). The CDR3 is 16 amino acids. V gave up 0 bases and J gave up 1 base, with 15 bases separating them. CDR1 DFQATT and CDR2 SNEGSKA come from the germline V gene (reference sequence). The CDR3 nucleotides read TGCAGTGCTAGAGATCTCCGCTGGGACAATAACTATGGCTACACCTTC. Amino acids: CSARDLRWDNNYGYTF.

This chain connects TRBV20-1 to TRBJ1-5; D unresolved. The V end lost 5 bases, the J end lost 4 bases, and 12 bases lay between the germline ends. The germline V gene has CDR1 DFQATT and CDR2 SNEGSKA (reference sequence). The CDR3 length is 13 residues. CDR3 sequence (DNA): TGCAGTGCTGCCCTGGGAGCAAATCAGCCCCAGCATTTT. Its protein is CSAALGANQPQHF.

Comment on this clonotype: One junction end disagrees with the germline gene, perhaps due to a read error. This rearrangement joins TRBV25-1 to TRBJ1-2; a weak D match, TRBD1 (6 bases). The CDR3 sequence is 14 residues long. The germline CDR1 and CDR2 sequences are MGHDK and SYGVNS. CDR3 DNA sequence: TGTGCCTGCAGTGAAGGACAGAGGGCCTATGGCTACACCTTC. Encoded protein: CACSEGQRAYGYTF.

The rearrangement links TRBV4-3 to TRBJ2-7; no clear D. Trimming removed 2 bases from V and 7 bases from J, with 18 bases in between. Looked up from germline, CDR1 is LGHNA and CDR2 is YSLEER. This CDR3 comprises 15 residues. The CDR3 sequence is CASSQLLTRLVEQYF. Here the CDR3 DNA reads TGCGCCAGCAGCCAACTTCTGACACGTCTGGTTGAGCAGTACTTC.

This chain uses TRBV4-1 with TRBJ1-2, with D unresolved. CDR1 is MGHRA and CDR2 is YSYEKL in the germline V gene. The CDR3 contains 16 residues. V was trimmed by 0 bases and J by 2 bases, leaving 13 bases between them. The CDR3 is CASSQESQAQNYGYTF. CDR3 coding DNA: TGCGCCAGCAGCCAAGAGTCTCAGGCCCAGAACTATGGCTACACCTTC.

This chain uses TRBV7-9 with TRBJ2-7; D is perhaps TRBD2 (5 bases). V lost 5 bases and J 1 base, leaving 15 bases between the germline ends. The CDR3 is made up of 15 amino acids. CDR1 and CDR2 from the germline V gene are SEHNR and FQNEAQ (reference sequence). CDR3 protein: CASSPPEDSSYEQYF. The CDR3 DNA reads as TGTGCCAGCAGCCCTCCGGAGGATTCGTCCTACGAGCAGTACTTC.

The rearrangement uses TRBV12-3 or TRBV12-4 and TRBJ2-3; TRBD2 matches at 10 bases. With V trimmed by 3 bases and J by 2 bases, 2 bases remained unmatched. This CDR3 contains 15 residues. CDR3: CASSFTSGNTDTQYF. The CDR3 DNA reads TGTGCCAGCAGTTTCACTAGCGGGAACACAGATACGCAGTATTTT.

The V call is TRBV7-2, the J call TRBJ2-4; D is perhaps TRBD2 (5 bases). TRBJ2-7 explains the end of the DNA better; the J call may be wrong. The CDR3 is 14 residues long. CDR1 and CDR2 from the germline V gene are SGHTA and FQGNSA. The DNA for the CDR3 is TGTGCCAGCAGCGCCAGGACGGGAATCTACGAGCAGTACTTC. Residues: CASSARTGIYEQYF.

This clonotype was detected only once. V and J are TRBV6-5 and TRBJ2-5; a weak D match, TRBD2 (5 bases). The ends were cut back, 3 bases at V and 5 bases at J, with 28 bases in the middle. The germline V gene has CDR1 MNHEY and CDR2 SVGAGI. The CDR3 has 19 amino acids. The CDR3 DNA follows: TGTGCCAGCAGTTATCTCCCCCAAAATCATATCGTGGGCGGGGAGACCCAGTACTTC. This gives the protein CASSYLPQNHIVGGETQYF.

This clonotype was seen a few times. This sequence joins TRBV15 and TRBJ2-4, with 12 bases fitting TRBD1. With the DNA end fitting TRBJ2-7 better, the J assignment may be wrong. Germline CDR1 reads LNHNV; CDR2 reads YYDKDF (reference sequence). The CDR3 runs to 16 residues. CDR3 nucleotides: TGTGCCACCAGCAGGGCTACCGGGACAGGGGGCAACGAGCAGTACTTC. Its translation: CATSRATGTGGNEQYF.

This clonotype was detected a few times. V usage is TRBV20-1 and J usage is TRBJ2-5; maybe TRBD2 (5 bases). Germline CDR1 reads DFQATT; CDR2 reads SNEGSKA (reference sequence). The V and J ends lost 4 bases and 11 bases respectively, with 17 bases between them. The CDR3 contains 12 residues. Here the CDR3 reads CSATPGIWEQYF. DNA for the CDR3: TGCAGTGCTACCCCTGGCATTTGGGAGCAGTACTTC.

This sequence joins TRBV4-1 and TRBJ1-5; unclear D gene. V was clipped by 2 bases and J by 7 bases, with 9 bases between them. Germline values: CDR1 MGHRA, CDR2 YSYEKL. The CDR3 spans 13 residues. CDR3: CASSQYQAQPQHF. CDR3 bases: TGCGCCAGCAGCCAATATCAGGCGCAGCCCCAGCATTTT.

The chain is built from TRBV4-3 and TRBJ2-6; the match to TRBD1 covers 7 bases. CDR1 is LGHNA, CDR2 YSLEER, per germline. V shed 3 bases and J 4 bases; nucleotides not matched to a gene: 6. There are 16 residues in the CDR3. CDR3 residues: CASSHLTGIGANVLTF. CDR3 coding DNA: TGCGCCAGCAGCCACCTGACAGGGATCGGGGCCAACGTCCTGACTTTC.

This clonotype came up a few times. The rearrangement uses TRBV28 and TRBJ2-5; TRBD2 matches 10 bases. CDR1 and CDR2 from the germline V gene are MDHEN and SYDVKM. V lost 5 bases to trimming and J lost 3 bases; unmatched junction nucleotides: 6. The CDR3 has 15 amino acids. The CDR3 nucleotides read TGTGCCAGCAGTGGGACTAGCGCCTCCAAAGAGACCCAGTACTTC. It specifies CASSGTSASKETQYF.

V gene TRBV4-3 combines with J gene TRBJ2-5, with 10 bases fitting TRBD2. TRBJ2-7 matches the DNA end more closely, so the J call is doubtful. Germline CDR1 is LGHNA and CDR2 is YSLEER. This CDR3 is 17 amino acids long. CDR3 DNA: TGCGCCAGCAGCCAAGATCTGGAACTAGCGGGACTCTACGAGCAGTACTTC. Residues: CASSQDLELAGLYEQYF.

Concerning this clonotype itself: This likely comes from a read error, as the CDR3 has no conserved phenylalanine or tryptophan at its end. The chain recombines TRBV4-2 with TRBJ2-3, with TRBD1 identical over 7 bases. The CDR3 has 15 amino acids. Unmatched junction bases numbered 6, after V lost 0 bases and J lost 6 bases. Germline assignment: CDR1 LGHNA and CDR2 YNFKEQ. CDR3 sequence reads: CASSQDGQVADTQYS. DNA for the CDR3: TGTGCCAGCAGCCAAGATGGACAGGTCGCGGATACGCAGTATTCT.

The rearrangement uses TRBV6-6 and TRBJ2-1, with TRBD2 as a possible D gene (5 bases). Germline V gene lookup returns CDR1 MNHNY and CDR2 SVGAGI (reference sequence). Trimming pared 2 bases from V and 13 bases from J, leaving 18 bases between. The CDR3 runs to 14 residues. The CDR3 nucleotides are TGTGCCAGCAGTTACCCGGGCAGCGGAGAGACCCAGTTCTTC. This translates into CASSYPGSGETQFF.

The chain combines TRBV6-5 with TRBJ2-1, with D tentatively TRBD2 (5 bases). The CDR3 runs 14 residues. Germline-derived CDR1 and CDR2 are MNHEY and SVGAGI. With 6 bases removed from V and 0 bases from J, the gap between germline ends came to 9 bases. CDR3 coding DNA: TGTGCCAGCAGGAAAGCGGCCTCCTACAATGAGCAGTTCTTC. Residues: CASRKAASYNEQFF.

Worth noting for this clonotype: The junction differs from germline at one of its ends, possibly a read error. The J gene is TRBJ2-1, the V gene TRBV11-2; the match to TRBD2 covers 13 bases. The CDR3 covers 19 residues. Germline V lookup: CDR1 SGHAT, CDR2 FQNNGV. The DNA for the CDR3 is TGTGCCAGCAGCTTATCCTTACTAGCGGGGGGGGAAAAATACAATAAGCAGTTCTTC. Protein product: CASSLSLLAGGEKYNKQFF.

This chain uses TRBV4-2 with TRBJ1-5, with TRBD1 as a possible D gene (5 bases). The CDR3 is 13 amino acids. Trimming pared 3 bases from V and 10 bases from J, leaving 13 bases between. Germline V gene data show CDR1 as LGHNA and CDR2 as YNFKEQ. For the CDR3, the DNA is TGTGCCAGCAGCCACCAGACAGAGCAACCCCAGCATTTT. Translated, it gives CASSHQTEQPQHF.

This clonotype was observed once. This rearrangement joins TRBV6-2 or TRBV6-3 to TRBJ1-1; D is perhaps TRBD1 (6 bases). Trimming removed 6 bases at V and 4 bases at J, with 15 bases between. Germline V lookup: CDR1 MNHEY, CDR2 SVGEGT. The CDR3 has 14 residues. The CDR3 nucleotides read TGTGCCAGCAGGGCTAATACCAGGGGCACTGAAGCTTTCTTT. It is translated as CASRANTRGTEAFF.

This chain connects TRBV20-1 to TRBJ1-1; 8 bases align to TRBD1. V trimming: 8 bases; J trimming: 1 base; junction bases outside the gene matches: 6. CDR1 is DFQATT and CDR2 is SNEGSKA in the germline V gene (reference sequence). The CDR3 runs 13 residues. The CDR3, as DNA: TGCAGTAGAGACAGGGGAACGAACACTGAAGCTTTCTTT. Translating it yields CSRDRGTNTEAFF.

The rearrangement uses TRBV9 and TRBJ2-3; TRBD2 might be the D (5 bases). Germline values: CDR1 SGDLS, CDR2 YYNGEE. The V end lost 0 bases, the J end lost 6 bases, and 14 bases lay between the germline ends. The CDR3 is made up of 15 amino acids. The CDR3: CASSVVALHGDTQYF. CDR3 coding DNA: TGTGCCAGCAGCGTAGTAGCGTTACACGGGGATACGCAGTATTTT.

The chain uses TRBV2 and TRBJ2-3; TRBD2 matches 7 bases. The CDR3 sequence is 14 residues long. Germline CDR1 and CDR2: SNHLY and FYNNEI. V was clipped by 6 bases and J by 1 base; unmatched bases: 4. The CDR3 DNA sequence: TGTGCCAGCAGGGTAGCGGGTCGCACAGATACGCAGTATTTT. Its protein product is CASRVAGRTDTQYF.

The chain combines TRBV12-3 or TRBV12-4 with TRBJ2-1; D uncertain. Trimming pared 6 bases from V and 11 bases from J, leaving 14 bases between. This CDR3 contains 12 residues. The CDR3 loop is CASSPVRIKQFF. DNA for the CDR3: TGTGCCAGCAGCCCGGTCCGGATAAAGCAGTTCTTC.

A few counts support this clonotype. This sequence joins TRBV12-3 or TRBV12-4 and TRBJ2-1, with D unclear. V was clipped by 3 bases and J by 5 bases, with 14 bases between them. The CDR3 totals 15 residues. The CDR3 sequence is CASSFFRAANNEQFF. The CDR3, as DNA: TGTGCCAGCAGTTTTTTTCGGGCAGCCAACAATGAGCAGTTCTTC.

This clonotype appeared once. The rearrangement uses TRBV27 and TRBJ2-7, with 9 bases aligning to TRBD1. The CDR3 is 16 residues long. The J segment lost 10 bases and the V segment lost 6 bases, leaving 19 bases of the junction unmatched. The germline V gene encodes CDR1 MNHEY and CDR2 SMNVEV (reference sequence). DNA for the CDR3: TGTGCCAGCAGATCCTTTACAGGGGGCACCGCAGATACCCAGTACTTC. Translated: CASRSFTGGTADTQYF.